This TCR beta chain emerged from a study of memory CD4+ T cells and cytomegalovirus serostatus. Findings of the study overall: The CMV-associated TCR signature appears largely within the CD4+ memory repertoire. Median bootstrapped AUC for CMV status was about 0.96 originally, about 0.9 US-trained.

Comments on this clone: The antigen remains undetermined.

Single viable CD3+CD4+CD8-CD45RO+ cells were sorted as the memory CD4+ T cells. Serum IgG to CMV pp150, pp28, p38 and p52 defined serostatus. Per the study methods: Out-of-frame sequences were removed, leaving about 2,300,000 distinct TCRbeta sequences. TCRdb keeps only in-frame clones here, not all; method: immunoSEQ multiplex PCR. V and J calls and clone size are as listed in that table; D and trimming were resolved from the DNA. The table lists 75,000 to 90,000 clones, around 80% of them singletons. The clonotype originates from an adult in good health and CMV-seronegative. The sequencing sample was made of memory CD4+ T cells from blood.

The CDR3 coding sequence is TGTGCCAGCAACCTCGGACTAGCCAGGGCAGATACGCAGTATTTT. Protein sequence: CASNLGLARADTQYF. V is TRBV7-6 and J is TRBJ2-3, with 8 bases lining up with TRBD2. This CDR3 is 15 amino acids long. V shed 7 bases, J shed 4 bases, and the junction held 10 bases outside the gene matches. CDR1 and CDR2 from the germline V gene are SGHVS and FNYEAQ.